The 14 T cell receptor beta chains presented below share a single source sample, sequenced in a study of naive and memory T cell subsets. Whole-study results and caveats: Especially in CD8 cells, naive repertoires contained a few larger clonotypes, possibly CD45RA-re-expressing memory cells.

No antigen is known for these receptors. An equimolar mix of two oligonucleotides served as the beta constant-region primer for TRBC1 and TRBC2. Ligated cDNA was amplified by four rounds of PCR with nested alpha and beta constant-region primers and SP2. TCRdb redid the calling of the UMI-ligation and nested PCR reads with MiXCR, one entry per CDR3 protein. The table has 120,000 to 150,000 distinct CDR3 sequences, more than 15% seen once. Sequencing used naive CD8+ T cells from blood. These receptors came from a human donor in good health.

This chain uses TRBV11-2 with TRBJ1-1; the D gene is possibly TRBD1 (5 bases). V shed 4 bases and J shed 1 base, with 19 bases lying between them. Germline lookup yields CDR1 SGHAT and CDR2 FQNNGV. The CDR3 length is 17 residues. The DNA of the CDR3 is TGTGCCAGCAGCTCTGATTGGGGGGGATTTACGAACACTGAAGCTTTCTTT. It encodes CASSSDWGGFTNTEAFF. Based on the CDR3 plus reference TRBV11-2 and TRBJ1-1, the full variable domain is EAGVAQSPRYKIIEKRQSVAFWCNPISGHATLYWYQQILGQGPKLLIQFQNNGVVDDSQLPKDRFSAERLKGVDSTLKIQPAKLEDSAVYLCASSSDWGGFTNTEAFFGQGTRLTVV.

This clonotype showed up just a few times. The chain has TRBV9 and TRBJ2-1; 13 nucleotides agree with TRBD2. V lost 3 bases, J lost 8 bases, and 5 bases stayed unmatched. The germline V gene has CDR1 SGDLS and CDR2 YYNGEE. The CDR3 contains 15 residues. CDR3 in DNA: TGTGCCAGCAGCGGGACTAGCGGGAGTCTCTATGAGCAGTTCTTC. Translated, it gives CASSGTSGSLYEQFF. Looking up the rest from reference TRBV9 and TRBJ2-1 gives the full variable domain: DSGVTQTPKHLITATGQRVTLRCSPRSGDLSVYWYQQSLDQGLQFLIQYYNGEERAKGNILERFSAQQFPDLHSELNLSSLELGDSALYFCASSGTSGSLYEQFFGPGTRLTVL.

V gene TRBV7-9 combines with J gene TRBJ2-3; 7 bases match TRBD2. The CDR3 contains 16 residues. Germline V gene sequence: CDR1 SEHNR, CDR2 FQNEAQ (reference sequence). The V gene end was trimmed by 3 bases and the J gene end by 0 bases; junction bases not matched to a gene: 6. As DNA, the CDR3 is TGTGCCAGCAGCTTTCTAGCGGATCTTAGCACAGATACGCAGTATTTT. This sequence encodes CASSFLADLSTDTQYF.

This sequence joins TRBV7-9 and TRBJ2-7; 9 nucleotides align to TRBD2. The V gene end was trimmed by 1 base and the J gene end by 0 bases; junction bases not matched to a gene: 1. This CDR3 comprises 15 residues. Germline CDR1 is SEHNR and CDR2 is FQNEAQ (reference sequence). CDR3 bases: TGTGCCAGCAGCTTAGGACTAGCGGACTCCTACGAGCAGTACTTC. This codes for CASSLGLADSYEQYF.

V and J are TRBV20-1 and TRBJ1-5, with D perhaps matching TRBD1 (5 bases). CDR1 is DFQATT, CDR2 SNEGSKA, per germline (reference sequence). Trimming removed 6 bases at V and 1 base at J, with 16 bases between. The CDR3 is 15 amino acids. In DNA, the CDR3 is TGCAGTGCATACGACTGGGGGGAGAGCAATCAGCCCCAGCATTTT. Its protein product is CSAYDWGESNQPQHF.

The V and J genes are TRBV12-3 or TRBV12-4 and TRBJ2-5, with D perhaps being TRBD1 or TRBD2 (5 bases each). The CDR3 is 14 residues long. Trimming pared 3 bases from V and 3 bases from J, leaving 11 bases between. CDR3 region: CASSLGPIEETQYF. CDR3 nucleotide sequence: TGTGCCAGCAGTTTGGGACCGATCGAAGAGACCCAGTACTTC.

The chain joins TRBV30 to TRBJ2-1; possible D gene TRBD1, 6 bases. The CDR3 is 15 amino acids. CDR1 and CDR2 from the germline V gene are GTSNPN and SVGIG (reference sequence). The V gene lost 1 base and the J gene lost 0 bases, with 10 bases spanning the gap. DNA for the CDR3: TGTGCCTGGAGTGAAGGGGGAAGCTCCTACAATGAGCAGTTCTTC. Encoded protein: CAWSEGGSSYNEQFF.

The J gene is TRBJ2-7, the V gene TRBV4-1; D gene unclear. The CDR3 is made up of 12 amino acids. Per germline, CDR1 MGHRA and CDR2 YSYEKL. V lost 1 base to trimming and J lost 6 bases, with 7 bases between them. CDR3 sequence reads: CASSQVTGEQYF. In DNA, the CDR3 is TGCGCCAGCAGCCAAGTCACGGGCGAGCAGTACTTC.

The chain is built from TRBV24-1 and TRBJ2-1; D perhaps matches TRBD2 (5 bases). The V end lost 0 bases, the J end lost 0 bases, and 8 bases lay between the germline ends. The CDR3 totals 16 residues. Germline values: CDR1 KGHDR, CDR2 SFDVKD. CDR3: CATSDLEGSSYNEQFF. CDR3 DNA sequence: TGTGCCACCAGTGATTTGGAGGGCAGCTCCTACAATGAGCAGTTCTTC.

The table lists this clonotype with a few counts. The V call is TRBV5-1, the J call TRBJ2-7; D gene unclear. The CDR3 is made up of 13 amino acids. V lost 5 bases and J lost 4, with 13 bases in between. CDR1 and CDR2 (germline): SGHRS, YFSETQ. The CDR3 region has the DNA TGCGCCAGCAGTGGGTCCCCCGCGTACGAGCAGTACTTC. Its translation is CASSGSPAYEQYF.

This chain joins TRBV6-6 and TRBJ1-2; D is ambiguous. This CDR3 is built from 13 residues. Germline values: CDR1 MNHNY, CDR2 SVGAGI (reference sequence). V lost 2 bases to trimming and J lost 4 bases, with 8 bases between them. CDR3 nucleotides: TGTGCCAGCAGTTACGAAGAGTTCTATGGCTACACCTTC. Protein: CASSYEEFYGYTF.

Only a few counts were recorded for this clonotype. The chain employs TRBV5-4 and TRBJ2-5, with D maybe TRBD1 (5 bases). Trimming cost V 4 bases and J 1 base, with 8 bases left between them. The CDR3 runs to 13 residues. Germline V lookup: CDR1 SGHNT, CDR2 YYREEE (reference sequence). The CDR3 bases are TGTGCCAGCAGCCCGACAGTCCAAGAGACCCAGTACTTC. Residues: CASSPTVQETQYF. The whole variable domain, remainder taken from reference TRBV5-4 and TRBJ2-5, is ETGVTQSPTHLIKTRGQQVTLRCSSQSGHNTVSWYQQALGQGPQFIFQYYREEENGRGNFPPRFSGLQFPNYSSELNVNALELDDSALYLCASSPTVQETQYFGPGTRLLVL.

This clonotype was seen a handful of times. The CDR3 DNA follows: TGTGCCAGCAGCCCGTTACAGGGGCGAGCCACTGAAGCTTTCTTT. This sequence encodes CASSPLQGRATEAFF. V usage is TRBV7-9 and J usage is TRBJ1-1, with 7 bases identical to TRBD1. This CDR3 has 15 amino acids. Trimming at V came to 5 bases and at J to 4 bases, leaving 10 bases not matched to a gene. Germline V gene lookup returns CDR1 SEHNR and CDR2 FQNEAQ (reference sequence).

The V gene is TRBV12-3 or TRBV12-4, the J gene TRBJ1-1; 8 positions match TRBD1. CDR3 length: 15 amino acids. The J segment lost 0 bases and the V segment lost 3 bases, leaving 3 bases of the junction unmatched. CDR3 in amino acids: CASSLGQDVNTEAFF. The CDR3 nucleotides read TGTGCCAGCAGTTTGGGACAGGATGTGAACACTGAAGCTTTCTTT.